A selection of T cell receptor beta chains follows, all from one sample in a study of lymphopenia after photon versus proton radiotherapy. TCRdb's table, derived via immunoSEQ multiplex PCR, lists solely in-frame clones and lacks some. The table lists 70,000 or so clones, roughly 93% of them singletons. The source was peripheral blood, collected from a patient treated with photon-based radiotherapy. The source of these receptors is a woman in her seventies with pancreatic cancer. Both conserved end residues are part of each CDR3. Fields, in order: clone size, V gene, D gene, J gene, CDR3 DNA, CDR3 protein. The D gene is left open where the match is weak. A row's size may be missing; if present it is once, few, many or a size class.

NA	TRBV29-1	TRBD2	TRBJ2-7	TGCAGCGTTGCTAGCGGGAGGAACGAGCAGTACTTC	CSVASGRNEQYF
NA	TRBV6-1	NA	TRBJ2-5	TGTGCCAGCAGTGAAGTGTCGGAGGAGACCCAGTACTTC	CASSEVSEETQYF
NA	TRBV5-6	TRBD1	TRBJ1-3	TGTGCCAGCAGCGCAACAGGGGCCATCAGAAACACCATATATTTT	CASSATGAIRNTIYF
once	TRBV19	TRBD1	TRBJ1-1	TGTGCCAGTACTCTTAGGACAGGGATCGGAACTGAAGCTTTCTTT	CASTLRTGIGTEAFF
NA	TRBV2	NA	TRBJ2-1	TGTGCCAGCAGTGATACTAGGTCAGTCAATGAGCAGTTCTTC	CASSDTRSVNEQFF
NA	TRBV29-1	NA	TRBJ2-2	TGCAGCGTTGAGTCCCAACACACCGGGGAGCTGTTTTTT	CSVESQHTGELFF
NA	TRBV6-5	NA	TRBJ1-3	TGTGCCAGCAGTTTGGGGGGAAACCCAGGAAACACCATATATTTT	CASSLGGNPGNTIYF
NA	TRBV4-3	NA	TRBJ2-5	TGCGCCAGCAGCCAAGATAGGGTTACGGGAGTCGGAGAGACCCAGTACTTC	CASSQDRVTGVGETQYF
NA	TRBV19	NA	TRBJ2-5	TGTGCCAGTAGCGAGATGGGACCAGAGACCCAGTACTTC	CASSEMGPETQYF
few	TRBV7-6	NA	TRBJ1-5	TGTGCCAGCAGCAGTCGGGGCCAGCCCCAGCATTTT	CASSSRGQPQHF
NA	TRBV2	NA	TRBJ1-5	TGTGCCAGCAGTGAAGAGGGACTGATCAATCAGCCCCAGCATTTT	CASSEEGLINQPQHF
NA	TRBV6-6	TRBD1	TRBJ2-1	TGTGCCAGCACCAGACGGGACAGACCCTACAATGAGCAGTTCTTC	CASTRRDRPYNEQFF
NA	TRBV9	NA	TRBJ2-1	TGTGCCAGCAGCGAAGGAAGGGAGCAGTTCTTC	CASSEGREQFF
NA	TRBV7-9	TRBD1	TRBJ2-5	TGTGCCAGCAGACAACTTCATAACGGACAGGGGACGGAGACCCAGTACTTC	CASRQLHNGQGTETQYF
few	TRBV5-1	TRBD2	TRBJ2-7	TGCGCCAGCAGCACGGGGACTAGCGGGTACGAGCAGTACTTC	CASSTGTSGYEQYF
NA	TRBV5-4	NA	TRBJ1-2	TGTGCCAGCAGCCGGGGGGAGATTAATGGCTACACCTTC	CASSRGEINGYTF
NA	TRBV11-2	TRBD2	TRBJ2-2	TGTGCCAGCAGGCTGACTAGCGAAGGCGGGGAGCTGTTTTTT	CASRLTSEGGELFF
NA	TRBV4-2	NA	TRBJ2-5	TGTGCCAGCAGCCAAGATGCTGGGTCTGGGGAGACCCAGTACTTC	CASSQDAGSGETQYF
NA	TRBV2	NA	TRBJ2-3	TGTGCCAGCAGTGCCGCAGATACGCAGTATTTT	CASSAADTQYF
NA	TRBV29-1	NA	TRBJ1-2	TGCAGCGTTCCCACCTCCGGGACATTCTATGGCTACACCTTC	CSVPTSGTFYGYTF
NA	TRBV18	NA	TRBJ2-7	TGTGCCAGCTCACCCGACCCAGGGTACGAGCAGTACTTC	CASSPDPGYEQYF
NA	TRBV28	NA	TRBJ2-3	TGTGCCAGCAGTTTAATGGCAGGATCAAGCACAGATACGCAGTATTTT	CASSLMAGSSTDTQYF
NA	TRBV6-5	NA	TRBJ2-1	TGTGCCAGCAGTTATGGACGTGGGCGATCCTACAATGAGCAGTTCTTC	CASSYGRGRSYNEQFF
few	TRBV7-2	TRBD2	TRBJ2-7	TGTGCCAGCAGCTCTACTAGCGGGGGGAACGAGCAGTACTTC	CASSSTSGGNEQYF
NA	TRBV2	NA	TRBJ2-2	TGTGCCAGCAGTGAGGGTCTCACCGGGGAGCTGTTTTTT	CASSEGLTGELFF
once	TRBV28	NA	TRBJ2-5	TGTGCCAGCAGTCCGGACAGAAACAAAGAGACCCAGTACTTC	CASSPDRNKETQYF
few	TRBV18	NA	TRBJ2-2	TGTGCCAGCTCACCACGTGGCAGGGGGACTGCCACCGGGGAGCTGTTTTTT	CASSPRGRGTATGELFF
NA	TRBV9	TRBD2	TRBJ2-7	TGTGCCAGCAGCCCTGGGACTAGCGGGAGGATCAAGTACGAGCAGTACTTC	CASSPGTSGRIKYEQYF
NA	TRBV9	NA	TRBJ2-7	TGTGCCAGCAGCCCCAGCATACAGGGTTACGAGCAGTACTTC	CASSPSIQGYEQYF
NA	TRBV6-1	TRBD1	TRBJ1-1	TGTGCCAGCAGGACAGGGATGGTCGGGAGCACTGAAGCTTTCTTT	CASRTGMVGSTEAFF
NA	TRBV19	NA	TRBJ2-1	TGTGCCAGTCACGAAAACAGGGCCAGCTCCTACAATGAGCAGTTCTTC	CASHENRASSYNEQFF
NA	TRBV28	NA	TRBJ2-2	TGTGCCAGCGAAACGATTACCGGGGAGCTGTTTTTT	CASETITGELFF
NA	TRBV7-3	NA	TRBJ2-1	TGTGCCAGCAGCTTAAATGGACTGCCCGTGGGTGAGCAGTTCTTC	CASSLNGLPVGEQFF
few	TRBV9	NA	TRBJ1-2	TGTGCCAGCAGCGTAGTACGGAACTATGGCTACACCTTC	CASSVVRNYGYTF
few	TRBV5-1	TRBD2	TRBJ2-1	TGCGCCAGCAGCTTCGGGACTAGCGTCTCCTACAATGAGCAGTTCTTC	CASSFGTSVSYNEQFF
NA	TRBV4-1	TRBD2	TRBJ2-5	TGCGCCAGCAGCCAAGACAGGTTTTCGTGGGCGGGAGGGCCGGAGGAGACCCAGTACTTC	CASSQDRFSWAGGPEETQYF